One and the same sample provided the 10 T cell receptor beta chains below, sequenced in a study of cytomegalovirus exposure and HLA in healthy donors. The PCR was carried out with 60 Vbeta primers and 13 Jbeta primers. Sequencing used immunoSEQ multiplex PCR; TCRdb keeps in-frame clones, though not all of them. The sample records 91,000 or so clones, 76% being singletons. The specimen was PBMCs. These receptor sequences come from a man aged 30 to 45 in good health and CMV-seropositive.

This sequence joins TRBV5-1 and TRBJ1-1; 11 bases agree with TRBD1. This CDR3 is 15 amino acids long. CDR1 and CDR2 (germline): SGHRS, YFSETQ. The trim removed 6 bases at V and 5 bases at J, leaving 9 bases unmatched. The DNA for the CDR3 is TGCGCCAGCAAAAGGACAGGGGGCGATAGGACTGAAGCTTTCTTT. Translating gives CASKRTGGDRTEAFF.

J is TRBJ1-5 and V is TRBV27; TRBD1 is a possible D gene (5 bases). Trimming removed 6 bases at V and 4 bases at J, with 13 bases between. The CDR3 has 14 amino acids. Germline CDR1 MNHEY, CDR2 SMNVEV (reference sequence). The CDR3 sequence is CASRRTFENQPQHF. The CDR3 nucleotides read TGTGCCAGCAGGAGGACATTCGAGAATCAGCCCCAGCATTTT.

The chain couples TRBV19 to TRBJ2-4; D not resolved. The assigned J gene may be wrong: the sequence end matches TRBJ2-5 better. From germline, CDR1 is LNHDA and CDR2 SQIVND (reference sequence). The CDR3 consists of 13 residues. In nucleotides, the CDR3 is TGTGCCAGTTCCCAACTGGGGCAAGAGACCCAGTACTTC. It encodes CASSQLGQETQYF.

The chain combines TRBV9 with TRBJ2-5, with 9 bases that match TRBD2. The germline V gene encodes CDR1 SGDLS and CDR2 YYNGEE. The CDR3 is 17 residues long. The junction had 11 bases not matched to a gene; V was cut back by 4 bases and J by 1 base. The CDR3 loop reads CASSPAIAGAFQETQYF. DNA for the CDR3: TGTGCCAGCAGCCCGGCCATAGCGGGGGCCTTCCAAGAGACCCAGTACTTC.

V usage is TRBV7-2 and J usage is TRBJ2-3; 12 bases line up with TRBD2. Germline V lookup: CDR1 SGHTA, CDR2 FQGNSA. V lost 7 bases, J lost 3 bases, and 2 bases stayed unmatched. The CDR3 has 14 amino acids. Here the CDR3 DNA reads TGTGCCAGCATGCTAGCGGGAGGGACAGATACGCAGTATTTT. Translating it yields CASMLAGGTDTQYF.

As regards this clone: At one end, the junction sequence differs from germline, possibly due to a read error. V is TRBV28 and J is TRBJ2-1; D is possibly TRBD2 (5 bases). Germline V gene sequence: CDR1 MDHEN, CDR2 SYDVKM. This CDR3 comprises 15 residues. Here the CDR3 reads CASSLEGNSYNERFF. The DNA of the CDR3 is TGTGCCAGCAGTTTAGAGGGTAACTCCTACAATGAGCGGTTCTTC.

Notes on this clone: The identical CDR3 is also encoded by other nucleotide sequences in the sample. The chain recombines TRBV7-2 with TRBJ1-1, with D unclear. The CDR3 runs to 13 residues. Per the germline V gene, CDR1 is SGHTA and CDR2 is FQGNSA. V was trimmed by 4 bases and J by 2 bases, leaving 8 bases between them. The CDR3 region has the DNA TGTGCCAGCAGCTGGTCAGTCAACACTGAAGCTTTCTTT. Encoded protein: CASSWSVNTEAFF.

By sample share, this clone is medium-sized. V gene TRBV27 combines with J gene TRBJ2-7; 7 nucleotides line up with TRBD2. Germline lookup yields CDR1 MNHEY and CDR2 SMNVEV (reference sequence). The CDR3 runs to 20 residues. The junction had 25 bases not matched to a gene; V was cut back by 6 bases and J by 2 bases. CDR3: CASSSKRDGLKHPGTYEQYF. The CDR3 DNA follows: TGTGCCAGCAGCTCTAAGCGGGACGGACTCAAACACCCGGGAACCTACGAGCAGTACTTC.

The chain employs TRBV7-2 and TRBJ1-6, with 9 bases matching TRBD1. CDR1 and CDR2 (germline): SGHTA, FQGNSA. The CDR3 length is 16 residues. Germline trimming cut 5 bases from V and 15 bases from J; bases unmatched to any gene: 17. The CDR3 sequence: CASSLVSGTGSMILHF. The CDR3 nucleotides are TGTGCCAGCAGCCTCGTATCCGGGACAGGGTCGATGATCCTCCACTTT.

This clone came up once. The CDR3, as DNA: TGTGCCTGGACCCCAGGATACTCTGGGGCCAACGTCCTGACTTTC. Its protein is CAWTPGYSGANVLTF. J is TRBJ2-6 and V is TRBV30; D remains ambiguous. V was clipped by 4 bases and J by 0 bases, with 10 bases between them. The CDR3 sequence is 15 residues long. Germline CDR1 and CDR2: GTSNPN and SVGIG (reference sequence). The full variable domain, completed using reference TRBV30 and TRBJ2-6, is SQTIHQWPATLVQPVGSPLSLECTVEGTSNPNLYWYRQAAGRGLQLLFYSVGIGQISSEVPQNLSASRPQDRQFILSSKKLLLSDSGFYLCAWTPGYSGANVLTFGAGSRLTVL.